This T cell receptor beta chain was recovered during a study of post-analysis software for immune sequencing data. On the study more broadly: Included among the disease courses, which were recorded for the cohort, were relapsing-remitting, secondary progressive and progressive-relapsing multiple sclerosis. General study results and limits: Controls had significantly higher normalized Chao1 diversity than multiple sclerosis patients. Patients used five TRBV segments, including TRBV5-6, TRBV5-1 and TRBV20-1, more often than controls.

CDR1 and CDR2 from the germline V gene are ENHRY and SYGVKD. Between the trimmed V and J ends, which lost 5 bases and 0 bases, there was a span of 14 bases. CDR3 size: 16 residues. Researchers reported that TCR beta cDNA libraries carried unique molecular identifiers. Input amounts of 1 to 10 million T cells were used. These gave roughly 500,000 cDNA molecules, so each molecule approximated one T cell. TCRdb re-derived calls from the PCR reads in MiXCR, one entry per CDR3 protein. This sample yields 500,000 to 600,000 distinct CDR3 sequences, of which 40% to 50% are seen a single time; more than 1.5% belongs to the top ten. Concerning this clonotype: Its matching antigen is unknown.

The V gene is TRBV10-3, the J gene TRBJ2-1, with D perhaps given as TRBD1 or TRBD2 (6 bases each). Sequenced sample: blood. The TCR originated in a girl between 5 and 17 years old with multiple sclerosis. The CDR3: CAISRRGQGSYNEQFF. CDR3 coding DNA: TGTGCCATCAGTCGACGGGGGCAGGGCTCCTACAATGAGCAGTTCTTC.